Below, one TCR beta chain is given with its context. The sample belongs to a study of blood T cell repertoires in COVID-19. Across the study: COVID-19 samples collected from the United States, Italy and Spain covered acute and convalescent phases. The analysed material was cDNA or gDNA that came from T cells, B-cell-depleted T cells, or PBMCs.

The V end was cut by 8 bases, the J end by 7 bases, with 15 bases between. The CDR3 loop spans 11 amino acids. Per germline, CDR1 DFQATT and CDR2 SNEGSKA (reference sequence). Authors' data handling: Scientists estimated how many nucleated cells there were by amplifying reference gene primers. Generated by immunoSEQ multiplex PCR, the TCRdb table keeps only in-frame clones and is missing some. The V and J calls and clone size come from that table; D and trimming were worked out from the DNA. The sample includes some 87,000 clones, 85% of them seen just once. The V call is TRBV20-1, the J call TRBJ2-7, with D perhaps TRBD1 (6 bases). The clonotype comes from a woman aged 70-85 years with active or convalescent COVID-19. Sequencing used peripheral blood. This chain's CDR3 is CSYPVQGEQYF. In DNA form, the CDR3 reads TGCAGTTACCCGGTTCAGGGGGAGCAGTACTTC.